One sample yielded the 7 T cell receptor beta chains listed below, sequenced in a study of blood T cell repertoires in COVID-19. Profiled with immunoSEQ multiplex PCR; TCRdb holds only in-frame clones, not every one. The repertoire includes hundreds of thousands of clones, around 78% of them detected once, and roughly 2.7% sits in the top ten. Sequenced sample: peripheral blood. These receptors were taken from a woman aged 65 to 85 with active or convalescent COVID-19.

V usage is TRBV6-5 and J usage is TRBJ1-2; TRBD1 matches 8 bases. With 8 bases clipped from V and 5 bases from J, the junction kept 10 bases outside the gene matches. The CDR3 covers 14 residues. The germline CDR1 and CDR2 sequences are MNHEY and SVGAGI. The CDR3 spells CASGTDRGWYGYTF. CDR3 DNA sequence: TGTGCCAGCGGAACCGACAGGGGCTGGTATGGCTACACCTTC.

The chain employs TRBV12-3 or TRBV12-4 and TRBJ2-5; no reliable D call. V was shortened by 4 bases and J by 2 bases, with 2 bases between the two germline ends. There are 11 residues in the CDR3. CDR3 coding DNA: TGTGCCAGCAGTTCTCAAGAGACCCAGTACTTC. It is translated as CASSSQETQYF.

This clone was observed once. Other DNA sequences in this sample translate to the same CDR3. The chain has TRBV18 and TRBJ1-1; the match to TRBD1 covers 7 bases. The V gene end was trimmed by 3 bases and the J gene end by 1 base; junction bases not matched to a gene: 2. Per germline, CDR1 KGHSH and CDR2 LQKENI. The length of the CDR3 is 14 residues. This CDR3 is CASSPQGGNTEAFF. Written as DNA, the CDR3 is TGTGCCAGCTCACCTCAGGGGGGGAACACTGAAGCTTTCTTT.

V and J are TRBV10-3 and TRBJ1-4; 8 bases are shared with TRBD1. Germline CDR1 is ENHRY and CDR2 is SYGVKD. Trimming removed 3 bases from V and 7 bases from J; junction bases left unmatched: 7. The CDR3 spans 15 residues. DNA of the CDR3: TGTGCCATCAGTGACAGGGGGCGAGAAAGTGAAAAACTGTTTTTT. The encoded protein is CAISDRGRESEKLFF.

The chain couples TRBV30 to TRBJ1-3; D is ambiguous. In germline, CDR1 is GTSNPN, CDR2 SVGIG (reference sequence). The CDR3 is 14 amino acids. Trimming removed 3 bases at V and 0 bases at J, with 9 bases between. The CDR3 nucleotides read TGTGCCTGGAGAGCACCCGGCTCTGGAAACACCATATATTTT. Amino acid sequence: CAWRAPGSGNTIYF. The whole variable domain, filled in from reference TRBV30 and TRBJ1-3, reads SQTIHQWPATLVQPVGSPLSLECTVEGTSNPNLYWYRQAAGRGLQLLFYSVGIGQISSEVPQNLSASRPQDRQFILSSKKLLLSDSGFYLCAWRAPGSGNTIYFGEGSWLTVV.

V usage is TRBV18 and J usage is TRBJ1-3; 9 bases map to TRBD1. The CDR3 extends over 15 amino acids. V was pared by 2 bases and J by 4 bases, with 3 bases of the junction left unmatched. Germline V gene lookup returns CDR1 KGHSH and CDR2 LQKENI. The CDR3 sequence: CASSPTGGYGNTIYF. The DNA of the CDR3 is TGTGCCAGCTCACCAACAGGGGGCTACGGAAACACCATATATTTT.

This clone was seen just once. The V and J genes are TRBV3-1 (or the pseudogene TRBV3-2) and TRBJ1-1, with 7 bases identical to TRBD1. The V and J ends lost 1 base and 4 bases, in that order; junction bases with no gene match: 12. Germline lookup yields CDR1 LGHDT and CDR2 YNNKEL (reference sequence). CDR3 size: 17 residues. The CDR3 sequence: CASSQGLLGSGGTEAFF. The CDR3 DNA is TGTGCCAGCAGCCAAGGATTGTTGGGGTCAGGGGGCACTGAAGCTTTCTTT.